These 30 T cell receptor beta chains originate from one sample sequenced in a study of T cells expressing NK-cell markers. TCRdb re-called the 5' RACE reads and shows each CDR3 protein once, DNA omitted. The sample totals about 390,000 distinct CDR3 sequences; its top ten clones hold roughly 10%. The material sequenced was blood T cells: a sorted CD56 or NKG2C T cell subset, CD4+ or CD8+ T cells, or bulk PBMC T cells (not recorded which). The source of these receptors is a woman aged 45-60 years in good health.

V and J are TRBV29-1 and TRBJ2-1; TCRdb's D call of TRBD1 is untestable without DNA. Germline assignment: CDR1 SQVTM and CDR2 ANQGSEA. The CDR3 contains 13 residues. This CDR3 reads CSVRVPPSPEQFF.

The genes are TRBV30 and TRBJ2-3; the TCRdb call, TRBD2, lacks DNA for checking. Germline V gene lookup returns CDR1 GTSNPN and CDR2 SVGIG (reference sequence). The CDR3 has 15 residues. This CDR3 is CAWSVASGSTDTQYF.

This chain links TRBV7-9 with TRBJ2-4; TCRdb reports TRBD1, a call that lacks DNA to check it against. CDR3 size: 15 residues. CDR1 is SEHNR, CDR2 FQNEAQ, per germline (reference sequence). The chain's CDR3 is CASSPGTGIRNIQYF.

This chain links TRBV27 with TRBJ2-7; as DNA is missing, the TRBD1 call by TCRdb cannot be tested. Germline loops: CDR1 MNHEY, CDR2 SMNVEV (reference sequence). The CDR3 is 14 amino acids. This CDR3 reads CASRKAGTAYEQYF.

The CDR3 region is CASKLTSGDSYNEQFF. The chain joins TRBV2 to TRBJ2-1; TCRdb calls TRBD2, which cannot be checked without DNA. The germline gives CDR1 SNHLY, CDR2 FYNNEI. The CDR3 runs 16 residues.

CDR3 in amino acids: CASTRRGLAGFYEQYF. This chain connects TRBV12-3 or TRBV12-4 to TRBJ2-7; lacking DNA, the TRBD2 call made by TCRdb goes unchecked. CDR3 size: 16 residues.

The chain has TRBV12-3 or TRBV12-4 and TRBJ1-3. The CDR3 is 16 residues long. CDR3 amino acids: CASSRSGMGSGNTIYF.

The chain employs TRBV12-3 or TRBV12-4 and TRBJ2-1. The CDR3 loop spans 14 amino acids. The CDR3 sequence is CASSLGAALNEQFF.

This CDR3 reads CAWSSGRVEQFF. The chain recombines TRBV30 with TRBJ2-1; the TRBD2 assignment by TCRdb is unverifiable without DNA. This CDR3 contains 12 residues. From germline, CDR1 is GTSNPN and CDR2 SVGIG (reference sequence).

This chain links TRBV20-1 with TRBJ2-1; TCRdb picks TRBD2, but there is no DNA to check that call. This CDR3 comprises 14 residues. Germline lookup yields CDR1 DFQATT and CDR2 SNEGSKA (reference sequence). The CDR3 loop is CSALARGTYNEQFF.

The CDR3: CSAETEQETQYF. The genes are TRBV20-1 and TRBJ2-5. This CDR3 contains 12 residues. Germline CDR1 DFQATT, CDR2 SNEGSKA (reference sequence).

The rearrangement joins TRBV4-1 to TRBJ2-7; TCRdb indicates TRBD1, and absent DNA this call remains unverified. Germline CDR1 reads MGHRA; CDR2 reads YSYEKL. This CDR3 has 16 residues. The CDR3 is CASSQGPTGSVVEQYF.

The V and J genes are TRBV2 and TRBJ2-5. CDR3 length: 14 residues. Germline values: CDR1 SNHLY, CDR2 FYNNEI. CDR3 protein: CASSGRINQETQYF. Full variable domain (outside the CDR3, taken from reference TRBV2 and TRBJ2-5): EPEVTQTPSHQVTQMGQEVILRCVPISNHLYFYWYRQILGQKVEFLVSFYNNEISEKSEIFDDQFSVERPDGSNFTLKIRSTKLEDSAMYFCASSGRINQETQYFGPGTRLLVL.

The CDR3 sequence is CASTEGLAGGTDTQYF. This chain uses TRBV25-1 with TRBJ2-3; checking the TCRdb D call of TRBD2 is not possible without DNA. The germline V gene encodes CDR1 MGHDK and CDR2 SYGVNS. The CDR3 is made up of 16 amino acids.

CDR3 loop: CALETPGSYTF. V gene TRBV30 combines with J gene TRBJ1-2; the TRBD1 assignment by TCRdb is unverifiable without DNA. Germline CDR1 is GTSNPN and CDR2 is SVGIG (reference sequence). This CDR3 comprises 11 residues.

This chain joins TRBV25-1 and TRBJ2-3; TCRdb gives TRBD1 as the D gene, but with no DNA this cannot be confirmed. CDR1 is MGHDK and CDR2 is SYGVNS in the germline V gene. The CDR3 loop spans 17 amino acids. The CDR3 region is CASSEDDPRQGADTQYF.

The chain combines TRBV7-2 with TRBJ1-2; TCRdb names TRBD1, which stays unverified in the absence of DNA. CDR1 is SGHTA, CDR2 FQGNSA, per germline. This CDR3 has 14 residues. CDR3 protein: CASSSQGGDYGYTF.

The CDR3 loop is CASSPTRGSYNEQFF. V is TRBV16 and J is TRBJ2-1. The CDR3 contains 15 residues. Germline V CDR1 and CDR2: KGHSY, FQNENV.

The chain combines TRBV18 with TRBJ2-2. Germline loops: CDR1 KGHSH, CDR2 LQKENI. The CDR3 consists of 15 residues. CDR3 region: CASSPLPGLTGELFF. The variable domain in full, with the rest retrieved from reference TRBV18 and TRBJ2-2, is NAGVMQNPRHLVRRRGQEARLRCSPMKGHSHVYWYRQLPEEGLKFMVYLQKENIIDESGMPKERFSAEFPKEGPSILRIQQVVRGDSAAYFCASSPLPGLTGELFFGEGSRLTVL.

The chain carries TRBV5-1 and TRBJ1-1; TCRdb designates TRBD1, a call that cannot be tested without DNA. CDR1 and CDR2 from the germline V gene are SGHRS and YFSETQ. This CDR3 is built from 18 residues. Here the CDR3 reads CASSPSGRGRLVNTEAFF.

V is TRBV10-3 and J is TRBJ1-5. This CDR3 has 13 amino acids. Germline V gene data show CDR1 as ENHRY and CDR2 as SYGVKD. CDR3 amino acids: CAITPGGNQPQHF.

This sequence joins TRBV3-1 and TRBJ1-4; TCRdb's assignment of TRBD1 cannot be checked, as there is no DNA. This CDR3 contains 15 residues. Germline CDR1 LGHDT, CDR2 YNNKEL (reference sequence). The CDR3 protein is CASSPYGTGNEKLFF.

The chain recombines TRBV12-3 or TRBV12-4 with TRBJ1-4. The CDR3 runs to 12 residues. The CDR3 protein is CASTEGSEKLFF.

The chain joins TRBV20-1 to TRBJ1-1; TCRdb lists TRBD1, though no DNA is available to test this call. Germline CDR1 is DFQATT and CDR2 is SNEGSKA (reference sequence). The CDR3 totals 14 residues. The CDR3 loop is CSALTGAMNTEAFF.

CDR3 amino acids: CASSSPSGNTIYF. V gene TRBV7-9 combines with J gene TRBJ1-3; the TCRdb call, TRBD1, lacks DNA for checking. The CDR3 is 13 amino acids. Looked up from germline, CDR1 is SEHNR and CDR2 is FQNEAQ (reference sequence).

The rearrangement joins TRBV2 to TRBJ2-1; TCRdb's D call, TRBD2, is unchecked because there is no DNA. Per the germline V gene, CDR1 is SNHLY and CDR2 is FYNNEI. The CDR3 loop spans 14 amino acids. CDR3 protein: CASSNPAGYNEQFF.

This chain connects TRBV4-1 to TRBJ2-7. Germline lookup yields CDR1 MGHRA and CDR2 YSYEKL. The CDR3 is 12 amino acids. This CDR3 reads CASSKGVHEQYF.

The chain is built from TRBV12-5 and TRBJ2-1. CDR3 length equals 12 residues. Germline values: CDR1 LGHNT, CDR2 FRNRAP. The CDR3 sequence is CASGSWNNEQFF.

The gene calls are TRBV5-1 and TRBJ2-1; the D call from TCRdb, TRBD2, cannot be confirmed without DNA. Germline V lookup: CDR1 SGHRS, CDR2 YFSETQ. The CDR3 runs to 18 residues. Here the CDR3 reads CASSFQDPTSGRADEQFF.

The chain has TRBV20-1 and TRBJ2-3. CDR1 and CDR2 from the germline V gene are DFQATT and SNEGSKA (reference sequence). The CDR3 covers 16 residues. The CDR3 reads CSASHRMISSTDTQYF.